This TCR beta chain was sequenced during a study of blood T cell repertoires in COVID-19. Study at large: Sources were T cells, B-cell-depleted T cells, or PBMCs; the material itself was cDNA or gDNA.

Trimming removed 3 bases from V and 6 bases from J, with 13 bases in between. The CDR3 totals 15 residues. Germline V gives CDR1 SGHDT, CDR2 YYEEEE. Original processing methods: Reference gene primers were amplified, and this amplification served to estimate nucleated cell counts. Sequenced by immunoSEQ multiplex PCR; TCRdb stores in-frame clones only, minus some. D and trimming were read from the DNA, whereas the V and J calls and clone size are those reported in that table. The profile shows 150,000 to 200,000 clones, approximately 85% of them singletons. Seattle's cohort entered during active infection and was followed longitudinally.

Material: peripheral blood. The V and J genes are TRBV5-6 and TRBJ1-6; the D gene is possibly TRBD1 (5 bases). The clonotype comes from a woman aged 60-75 years with COVID-19, enrolled during active disease. The CDR3 region is CASSWGGTSNSPLHF. CDR3 DNA: TGTGCCAGCAGCTGGGGGGGTACGAGTAATTCACCCCTCCACTTT.